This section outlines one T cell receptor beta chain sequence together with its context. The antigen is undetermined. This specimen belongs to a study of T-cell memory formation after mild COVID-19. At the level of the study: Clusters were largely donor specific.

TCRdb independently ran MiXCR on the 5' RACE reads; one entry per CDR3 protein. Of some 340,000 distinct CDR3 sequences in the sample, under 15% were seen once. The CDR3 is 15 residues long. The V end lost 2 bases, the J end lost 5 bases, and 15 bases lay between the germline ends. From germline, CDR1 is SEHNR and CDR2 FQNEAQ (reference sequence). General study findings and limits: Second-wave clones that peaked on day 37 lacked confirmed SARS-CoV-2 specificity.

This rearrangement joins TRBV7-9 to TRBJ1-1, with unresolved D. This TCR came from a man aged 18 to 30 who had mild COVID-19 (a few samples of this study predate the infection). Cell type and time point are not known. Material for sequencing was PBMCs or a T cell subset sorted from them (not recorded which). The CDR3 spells CASSLRAVEGTEAFF. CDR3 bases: TGTGCCAGCAGCTTACGTGCAGTAGAGGGTACTGAAGCTTTCTTT.